This TCR beta chain was sequenced in a study of OX40 agonist ivuxolimab in advanced cancers. At the level of the study: Clinicians treated patients with ivuxolimab, an agonistic anti-OX40 (CD134) antibody.

Assay used: immunoSEQ multiplex PCR; TCRdb lists only in-frame clones, some missing. The table records under 100,000 clones, roughly 90% of them present only once. The CDR3 totals 13 residues. V shed 5 bases and J shed 8 bases, with 13 bases lying between them. Germline CDR1 reads SGDLS; CDR2 reads YYNGEE. This sequence joins TRBV9 and TRBJ2-2; TRBD1 is a possible D gene (6 bases). The specimen comprised CD4+ or CD8+ T cells sorted from blood, sampled in a trial of the OX40 agonist ivuxolimab. The TCR comes from an adult with an advanced solid tumor such as melanoma, head and neck, liver or kidney cancer. The CDR3 loop is CASSEGQRGELFF. As DNA, the CDR3 is TGTGCCAGCAGTGAAGGACAGAGAGGGGAGCTGTTTTTT.